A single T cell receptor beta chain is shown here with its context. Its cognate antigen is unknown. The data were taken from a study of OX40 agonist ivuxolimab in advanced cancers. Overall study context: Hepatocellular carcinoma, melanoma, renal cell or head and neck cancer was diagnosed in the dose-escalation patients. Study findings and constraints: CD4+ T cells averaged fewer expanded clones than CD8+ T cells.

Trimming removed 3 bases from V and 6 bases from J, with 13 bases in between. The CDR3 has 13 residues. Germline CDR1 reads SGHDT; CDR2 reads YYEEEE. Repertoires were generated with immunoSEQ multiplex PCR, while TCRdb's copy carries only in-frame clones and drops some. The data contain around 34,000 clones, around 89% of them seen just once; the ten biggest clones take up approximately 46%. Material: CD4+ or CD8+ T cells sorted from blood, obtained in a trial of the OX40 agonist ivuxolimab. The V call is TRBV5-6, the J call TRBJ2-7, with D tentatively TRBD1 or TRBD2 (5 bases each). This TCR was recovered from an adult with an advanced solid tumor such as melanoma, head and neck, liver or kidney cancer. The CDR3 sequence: CASSWGWVREQYF. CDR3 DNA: TGTGCCAGCAGCTGGGGGTGGGTTCGCGAGCAGTACTTC.